Included here is one TCR beta chain sequence, with context. Its specificity is unknown. TCRdb fed the reads into MiXCR, producing one record per CDR3 protein. In the table there are some 920,000 distinct CDR3 sequences, less than 40% of which are singletons. This sample is drawn from a study of T cell repertoires in cytomegalovirus infection. V was shortened by 5 bases and J by 2 bases, with 23 bases between the two germline ends. CDR3 length: 18 residues. This TCR was sampled from a human donor in good health (CMV status not recorded). Some clones in this sample may be carry-over from other donors' samples. The sample in question was cultured CD8+ T cells from PBMCs, obtained from culture after CMV antigen stimulation. The chain is built from TRBV12-3 or TRBV12-4 and TRBJ2-3; possible D gene TRBD2, 6 bases. CDR3 in amino acids: CASSRIPPWRGDTDTQYF. CDR3 nucleotides: TGTGCCAGCAGTCGAATCCCACCCTGGAGGGGCGACACAGATACGCAGTATTTT.